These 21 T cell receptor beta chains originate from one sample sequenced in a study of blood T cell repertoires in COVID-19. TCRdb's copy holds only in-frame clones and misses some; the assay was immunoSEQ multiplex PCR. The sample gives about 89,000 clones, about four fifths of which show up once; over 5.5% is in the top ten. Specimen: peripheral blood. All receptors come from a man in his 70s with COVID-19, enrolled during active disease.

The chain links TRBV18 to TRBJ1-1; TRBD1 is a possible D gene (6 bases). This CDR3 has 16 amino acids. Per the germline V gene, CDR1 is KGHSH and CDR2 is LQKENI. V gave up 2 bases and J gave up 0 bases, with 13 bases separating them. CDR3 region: CASSPGGGSLNTEAFF. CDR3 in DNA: TGTGCCAGCTCACCAGGGGGCGGCAGTTTGAACACTGAAGCTTTCTTT.

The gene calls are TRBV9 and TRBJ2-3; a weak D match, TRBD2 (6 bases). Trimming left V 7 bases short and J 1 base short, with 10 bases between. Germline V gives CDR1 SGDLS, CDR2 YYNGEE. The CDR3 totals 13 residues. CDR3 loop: CASQGEGTDTQYF. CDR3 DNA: TGTGCCAGCCAAGGGGAGGGCACAGATACGCAGTATTTT.

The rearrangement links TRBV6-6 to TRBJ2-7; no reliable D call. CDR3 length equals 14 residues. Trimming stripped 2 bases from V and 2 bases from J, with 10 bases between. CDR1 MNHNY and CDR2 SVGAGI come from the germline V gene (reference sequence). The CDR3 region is CASSYGRNTYEQYF. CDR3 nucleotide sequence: TGTGCCAGCAGTTACGGCAGAAACACCTACGAGCAGTACTTC.

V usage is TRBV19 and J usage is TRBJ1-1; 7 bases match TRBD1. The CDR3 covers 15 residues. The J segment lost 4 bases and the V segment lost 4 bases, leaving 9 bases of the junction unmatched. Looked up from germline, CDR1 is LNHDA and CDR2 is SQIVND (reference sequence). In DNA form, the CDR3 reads TGTGCCAGTAGTACCCCCAGGGGGTTTAGCACTGAAGCTTTCTTT. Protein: CASSTPRGFSTEAFF.

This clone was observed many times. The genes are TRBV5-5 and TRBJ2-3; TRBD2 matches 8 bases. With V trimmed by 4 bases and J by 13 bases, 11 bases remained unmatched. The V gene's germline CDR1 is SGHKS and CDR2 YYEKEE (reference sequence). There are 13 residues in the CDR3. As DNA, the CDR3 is TGTGCCAGCAGCGTACTTAGCGGGGTCCGGGAGTATTTT. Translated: CASSVLSGVREYF.

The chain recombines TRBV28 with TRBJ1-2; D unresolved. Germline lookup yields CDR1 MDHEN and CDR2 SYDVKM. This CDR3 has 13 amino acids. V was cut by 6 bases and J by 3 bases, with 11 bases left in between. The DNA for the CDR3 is TGTGCCAGCAGGGGAGCGAAGTACTATGGCTACACCTTC. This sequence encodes CASRGAKYYGYTF.

Written as DNA, the CDR3 is TGTGCCAGCAGTTCTTTGAGACAGGGGGCGCCCTATAGCAATCAGCCCCAGCATTTT. Its translation: CASSSLRQGAPYSNQPQHF. The chain recombines TRBV27 with TRBJ1-5; 10 bases match TRBD1. Trimming removed 4 bases from V and 0 bases from J; junction bases left unmatched: 12. The CDR3 is made up of 19 amino acids. The germline CDR1 and CDR2 sequences are MNHEY and SMNVEV (reference sequence).

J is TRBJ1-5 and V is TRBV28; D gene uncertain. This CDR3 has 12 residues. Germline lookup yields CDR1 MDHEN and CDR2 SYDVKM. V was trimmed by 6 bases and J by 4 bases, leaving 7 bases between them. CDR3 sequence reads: CASRNGNQPQHF. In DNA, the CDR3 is TGTGCCAGCAGGAACGGGAATCAGCCCCAGCATTTT.

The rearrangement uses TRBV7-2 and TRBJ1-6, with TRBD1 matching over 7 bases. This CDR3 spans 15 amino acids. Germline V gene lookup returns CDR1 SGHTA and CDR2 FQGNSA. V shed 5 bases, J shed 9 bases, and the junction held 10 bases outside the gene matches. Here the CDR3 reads CASSPGQERSSPLHF. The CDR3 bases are TGTGCCAGCAGCCCCGGACAGGAACGGAGTTCACCCCTCCACTTT. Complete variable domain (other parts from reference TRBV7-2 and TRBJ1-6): GAGVSQSPSNKVTEKGKDVELRCDPISGHTALYWYRQSLGQGLEFLIYFQGNSAPDKSGLPSDRFSAERTGGSVSTLTIQRTQQEDSAVYLCASSPGQERSSPLHFGNGTRLTVT.

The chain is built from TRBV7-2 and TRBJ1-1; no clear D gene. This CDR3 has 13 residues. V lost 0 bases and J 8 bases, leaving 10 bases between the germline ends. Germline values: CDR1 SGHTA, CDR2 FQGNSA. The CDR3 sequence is CASSLAPGFEAFF. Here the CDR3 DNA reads TGTGCCAGCAGCTTAGCTCCCGGTTTCGAAGCTTTCTTT.

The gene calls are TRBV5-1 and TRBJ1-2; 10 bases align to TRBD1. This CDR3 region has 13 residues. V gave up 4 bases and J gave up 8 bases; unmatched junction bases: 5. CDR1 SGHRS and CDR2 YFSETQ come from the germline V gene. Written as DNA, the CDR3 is TGCGCCAGCAGCGAGGGACAGGGGATCGGCTACACCTTC. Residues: CASSEGQGIGYTF.

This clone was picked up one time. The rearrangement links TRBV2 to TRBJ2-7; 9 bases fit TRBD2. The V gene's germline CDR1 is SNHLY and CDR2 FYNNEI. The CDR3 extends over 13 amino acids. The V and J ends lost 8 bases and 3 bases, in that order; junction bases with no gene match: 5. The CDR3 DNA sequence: TGTGCCAGCTCAGCGGGAGGACGCTACGAGCAGTACTTC. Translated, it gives CASSAGGRYEQYF. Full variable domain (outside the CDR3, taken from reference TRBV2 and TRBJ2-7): EPEVTQTPSHQVTQMGQEVILRCVPISNHLYFYWYRQILGQKVEFLVSFYNNEISEKSEIFDDQFSVERPDGSNFTLKIRSTKLEDSAMYFCASSAGGRYEQYFGPGTRLTVT.

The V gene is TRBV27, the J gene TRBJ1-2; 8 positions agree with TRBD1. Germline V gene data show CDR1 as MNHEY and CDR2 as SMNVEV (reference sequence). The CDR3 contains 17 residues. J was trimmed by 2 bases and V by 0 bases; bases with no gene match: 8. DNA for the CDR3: TGTGCCAGCAGTTTATCGCTCCGGACAGGGTCCAACTATGGCTACACCTTC. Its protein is CASSLSLRTGSNYGYTF.

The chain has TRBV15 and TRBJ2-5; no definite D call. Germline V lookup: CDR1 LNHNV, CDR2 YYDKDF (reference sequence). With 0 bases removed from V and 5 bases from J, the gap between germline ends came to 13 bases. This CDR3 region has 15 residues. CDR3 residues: CATSRDLGSGETQYF. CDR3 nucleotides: TGTGCCACCAGCAGAGATCTGGGTTCAGGCGAGACCCAGTACTTC.

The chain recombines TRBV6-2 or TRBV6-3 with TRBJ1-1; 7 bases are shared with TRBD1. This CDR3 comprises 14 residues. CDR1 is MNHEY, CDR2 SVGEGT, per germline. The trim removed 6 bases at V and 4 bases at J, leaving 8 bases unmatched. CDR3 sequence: CASSLTGVGTEAFF. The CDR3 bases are TGTGCCAGCAGCCTCACAGGGGTCGGCACTGAAGCTTTCTTT.

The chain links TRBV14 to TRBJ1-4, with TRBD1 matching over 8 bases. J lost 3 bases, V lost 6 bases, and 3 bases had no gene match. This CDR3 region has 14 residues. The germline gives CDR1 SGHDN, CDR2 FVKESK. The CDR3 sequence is CASSRQGPNEKLFF. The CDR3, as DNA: TGTGCCAGCAGTAGACAGGGGCCTAATGAAAAACTGTTTTTT.

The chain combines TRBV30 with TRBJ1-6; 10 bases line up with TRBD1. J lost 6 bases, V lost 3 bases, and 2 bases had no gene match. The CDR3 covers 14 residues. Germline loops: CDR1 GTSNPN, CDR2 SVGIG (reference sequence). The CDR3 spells CAWRRDRGNSPLHF. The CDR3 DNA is TGTGCCTGGAGGCGGGACAGGGGTAATTCACCCCTCCACTTT.

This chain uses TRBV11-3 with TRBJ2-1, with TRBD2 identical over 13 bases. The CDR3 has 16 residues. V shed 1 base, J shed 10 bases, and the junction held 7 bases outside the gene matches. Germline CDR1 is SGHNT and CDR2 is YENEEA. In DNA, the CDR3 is TGTGCCAGCAGCTTAGCAGGGACTAGCGGGACCAAGGAGCAGTTCTTC. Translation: CASSLAGTSGTKEQFF.

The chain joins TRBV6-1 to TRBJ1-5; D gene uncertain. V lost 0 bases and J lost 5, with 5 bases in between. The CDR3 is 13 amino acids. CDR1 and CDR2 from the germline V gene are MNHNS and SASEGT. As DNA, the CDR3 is TGTGCCAGCAGTGAAGCGACATATCAGCCCCAGCATTTT. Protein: CASSEATYQPQHF.

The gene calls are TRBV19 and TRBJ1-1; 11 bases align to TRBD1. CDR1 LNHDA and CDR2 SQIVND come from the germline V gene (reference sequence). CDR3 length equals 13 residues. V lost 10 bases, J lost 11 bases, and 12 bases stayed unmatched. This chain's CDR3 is CATIRTGGAAAFF. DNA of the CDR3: TGTGCCACTATTCGGACAGGGGGCGCCGCGGCTTTCTTT. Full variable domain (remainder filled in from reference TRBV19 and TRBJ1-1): DGGITQSPKYLFRKEGQNVTLSCEQNLNHDAMYWYRQDPGQGLRLIYYSQIVNDFQKGDIAEGYSVSREKKESFPLTVTSAQKNPTAFYLCATIRTGGAAAFFGQGTRLTVV.

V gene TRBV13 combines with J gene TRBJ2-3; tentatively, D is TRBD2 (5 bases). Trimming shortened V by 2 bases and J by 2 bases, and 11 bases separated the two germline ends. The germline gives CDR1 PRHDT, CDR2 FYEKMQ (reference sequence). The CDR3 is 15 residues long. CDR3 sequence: CASSLTAASTDTQYF. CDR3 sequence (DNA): TGTGCCAGCAGCTTAACAGCGGCCTCCACAGATACGCAGTATTTT. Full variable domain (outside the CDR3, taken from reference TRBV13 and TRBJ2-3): AAGVIQSPRHLIKEKRETATLKCYPIPRHDTVYWYQQGPGQDPQFLISFYEKMQSDKGSIPDRFSAQQFSDYHSELNMSSLELGDSALYFCASSLTAASTDTQYFGPGTRLTVL.